This passage covers 31 T cell receptor beta chains from one sample sequenced in a study of blood T cell repertoires in COVID-19. TCRdb's copy holds only in-frame clones and misses some; the assay was immunoSEQ multiplex PCR. The sample has 150,000 to 200,000 clones; 60% to 80% are singletons. Sequencing was performed on peripheral blood. Receptors originate from a man in his 60s with active or convalescent COVID-19.

The rearrangement links TRBV5-1 to TRBJ2-6; D may be TRBD2 (6 bases). CDR1 is SGHRS, CDR2 YFSETQ, per germline. The V end was cut by 4 bases, the J end by 0 bases, with 14 bases between. This CDR3 has 17 residues. This chain's CDR3 is CASSLGTFNSGANVLTF. CDR3 nucleotide sequence: TGCGCCAGCAGCCTAGGGACTTTTAACTCTGGGGCCAACGTCCTGACTTTC. The full variable domain, completed using reference TRBV5-1 and TRBJ2-6, is KAGVTQTPRYLIKTRGQQVTLSCSPISGHRSVSWYQQTPGQGLQFLFEYFSETQRNKGNFPGRFSGRQFSNSRSEMNVSTLELGDSALYLCASSLGTFNSGANVLTFGAGSRLTVL.

This clone is a singleton in its sample. The chain uses TRBV29-1 and TRBJ2-3; D unclear. CDR1 SQVTM and CDR2 ANQGSEA come from the germline V gene. There are 12 residues in the CDR3. V gave up 3 bases and J gave up 7 bases, with 11 bases separating them. DNA of the CDR3: TGCAGCGTTGATGCGGCGGATCATACGCAGTATTTT. Translating it yields CSVDAADHTQYF.

This chain connects TRBV18 to TRBJ1-4; D gene uncertain. The CDR3 consists of 13 residues. The V end was cut by 2 bases, the J end by 6 bases, with 7 bases between. Germline values: CDR1 KGHSH, CDR2 LQKENI. CDR3 protein: CASSPGEDEKLFF. The CDR3 coding sequence is TGTGCCAGCTCACCAGGGGAGGATGAAAAACTGTTTTTT.

The CDR3, as DNA: TGTGCCAGCTCCCTTGGAGGGGAGCAGTACTTC. It yields the protein CASSLGGEQYF. The rearrangement uses TRBV28 and TRBJ2-7, with a weak D call TRBD2 (6 bases). Trimming removed 8 bases from V and 7 bases from J, with 12 bases in between. Per the germline V gene, CDR1 is MDHEN and CDR2 is SYDVKM. The CDR3 covers 11 residues.

The rearrangement joins TRBV5-4 to TRBJ2-5; D is possibly TRBD2 (5 bases). V was trimmed by 0 bases and J by 3 bases, leaving 15 bases between them. The length of the CDR3 is 16 residues. Germline CDR1 SGHNT, CDR2 YYREEE (reference sequence). This chain's CDR3 is CASSLVRVTGEETQYF. Written as DNA, the CDR3 is TGTGCCAGCAGCTTGGTCCGGGTAACCGGGGAAGAGACCCAGTACTTC. The variable domain in full, with the rest retrieved from reference TRBV5-4 and TRBJ2-5, is ETGVTQSPTHLIKTRGQQVTLRCSSQSGHNTVSWYQQALGQGPQFIFQYYREEENGRGNFPPRFSGLQFPNYSSELNVNALELDDSALYLCASSLVRVTGEETQYFGPGTRLLVL.

A single count supports this clone. The V gene is TRBV21-1, the J gene TRBJ1-2; the table names TRBD1, a call not compared with the DNA. TRBV21-1 represents a pseudogene. The CDR3 runs to 12 residues. The CDR3 reads CAFSGTAYGYTF. CDR3 coding DNA: TGTGCCTTTTCCGGGACAGCCTATGGCTACACCTTC.

V gene TRBV9 combines with J gene TRBJ2-7; 11 bases align to TRBD2. With 3 bases clipped from V and 4 bases from J, the junction kept 9 bases outside the gene matches. This CDR3 region has 16 residues. The V gene's germline CDR1 is SGDLS and CDR2 YYNGEE. This CDR3 is CASSARLAGHLYEQYF. Here the CDR3 DNA reads TGTGCCAGCAGCGCCCGACTAGCGGGACACCTATACGAGCAGTACTTC.

This chain connects TRBV6-4 to TRBJ2-7, with TRBD1 identical over 9 bases. Germline CDR1 and CDR2: MRHNA and SNTAGT. The V segment lost 4 bases and the J segment 2 bases; nucleotides outside the gene matches: 3. This CDR3 contains 14 residues. This chain's CDR3 is CASSGRTGAYEQYF. In DNA, the CDR3 is TGTGCCAGCAGTGGTAGGACAGGGGCCTACGAGCAGTACTTC.

This chain connects TRBV11-2 to TRBJ2-7, with D possibly being TRBD2 (6 bases). This CDR3 comprises 14 residues. Germline CDR1 is SGHAT and CDR2 is FQNNGV. The V gene lost 5 bases and the J gene lost 3 bases, with 14 bases spanning the gap. CDR3 sequence (DNA): TGTGCCAGCAGCCAAGGGACTGGGGGCTACGAGCAGTACTTC. The encoded protein is CASSQGTGGYEQYF.

V is TRBV7-2 and J is TRBJ2-1; 10 positions match TRBD2. Germline V lookup: CDR1 SGHTA, CDR2 FQGNSA. V lost 3 bases to trimming and J lost 4 bases; unmatched junction nucleotides: 3. The CDR3 extends over 15 amino acids. The CDR3 spells CASSFSGGEYNEQFF. DNA for the CDR3: TGTGCCAGCAGCTTCAGCGGGGGGGAATACAATGAGCAGTTCTTC.

The chain is built from TRBV27 and TRBJ2-2; 9 nucleotides align to TRBD1. V dropped 5 bases and J dropped 5; count of bases not matched to a gene: 9. CDR3 length equals 16 residues. Germline CDR1 and CDR2: MNHEY and SMNVEV (reference sequence). The CDR3 DNA sequence: TGTGCCAGCAGTCCGAGGGACAGGGTAGGAACCGGGGAGCTGTTTTTT. It codes for CASSPRDRVGTGELFF.

The J gene is TRBJ2-4, the V gene TRBV18, with 10 bases that match TRBD2. This CDR3 has 16 residues. Germline CDR1 is KGHSH and CDR2 is LQKENI. After removal of 0 bases from V and 6 bases from J, the junction contained 5 bases not matched to a gene. The CDR3 nucleotides read TGTGCCAGCTCACCACCCCTAGCGGGAGTGGGAAACATTCAGTACTTC. Amino acids: CASSPPLAGVGNIQYF.

The chain joins TRBV28 to TRBJ1-4, with a tentative D call TRBD1 (6 bases). CDR1 and CDR2 from the germline V gene are MDHEN and SYDVKM. CDR3 length: 13 amino acids. The V and J ends lost 8 bases and 14 bases respectively, with 21 bases between them. CDR3 protein: CASLDRPNVRLFF. For the CDR3, the DNA is TGTGCCAGCCTCGACAGGCCCAATGTTCGGCTGTTTTTT.

Here the CDR3 DNA reads TGTGCCAGCAGCTTAGGAACGGGATACGAGCAGTACTTC. Translation: CASSLGTGYEQYF. The chain employs TRBV11-1 and TRBJ2-7; D is possibly TRBD2 (5 bases). This CDR3 contains 13 residues. CDR1 and CDR2 from the germline V gene are SGHAT and FQDESV (reference sequence). Trimming removed 1 base from V and 4 bases from J, with 8 bases in between.

The rearrangement uses TRBV24-1 and TRBJ2-2, with 7 bases aligning to TRBD1. The CDR3 covers 15 residues. V lost 4 bases, J lost 3 bases, and 4 bases stayed unmatched. Germline values: CDR1 KGHDR, CDR2 SFDVKD. The DNA of the CDR3 is TGTGCCACCAGTGAAATTGACAGGGACACCGGGGAGCTGTTTTTT. This translates into CATSEIDRDTGELFF.

The CDR3 region is CASSGGQFYTEAFF. The CDR3, as DNA: TGTGCCAGTAGTGGGGGACAGTTTTACACTGAAGCTTTCTTT. The gene calls are TRBV19 and TRBJ1-1, with 7 bases that match TRBD1. The CDR3 length is 14 residues. J lost 3 bases, V lost 5 bases, and 6 bases had no gene match. The germline gives CDR1 LNHDA, CDR2 SQIVND (reference sequence).

This clone was seen repeatedly, ten times or more. V and J are TRBV6-1 and TRBJ2-1; TRBD2 aligns across 13 bases. Germline CDR1 and CDR2: MNHNS and SASEGT. The CDR3 runs to 15 residues. The V gene end was trimmed by 3 bases and the J gene end by 9 bases; junction bases not matched to a gene: 5. The DNA of the CDR3 is TGTGCCAGCAGTGACGGACTAGCGGGAGCCTTTGAGCAGTTCTTC. Protein: CASSDGLAGAFEQFF.

This chain joins TRBV7-2 and TRBJ1-1, with a weak D call TRBD1 (5 bases). Trimming shortened V by 4 bases and J by 3 bases, and 15 bases separated the two germline ends. This CDR3 is 15 amino acids long. The germline gives CDR1 SGHTA, CDR2 FQGNSA. The CDR3 DNA sequence: TGTGCCAGCAGCTCACAATCGACAGCGTACACTGAAGCTTTCTTT. Encoded protein: CASSSQSTAYTEAFF.

CDR3 amino acids: CASSQGGTTLYNEQFF. As DNA, the CDR3 is TGCGCCAGCAGTCAGGGCGGGACTACCCTCTACAATGAGCAGTTCTTC. The V call is TRBV23-1, the J call TRBJ2-1; 7 nucleotides match TRBD2. TRBV23-1 is identified as an open reading frame with a role that is uncertain. With V trimmed by 3 bases and J by 3 bases, 8 bases remained unmatched. The CDR3 contains 16 residues.

V gene TRBV5-6 combines with J gene TRBJ2-1; D is perhaps TRBD2 (6 bases). Germline loops: CDR1 SGHDT, CDR2 YYEEEE. This CDR3 region has 13 residues. The V end was cut by 4 bases, the J end by 6 bases, with 11 bases between. CDR3 nucleotide sequence: TGTGCCAGCAGCCTGGTGGGAGGCAATGAGCAGTTCTTC. Translated: CASSLVGGNEQFF.

V usage is TRBV28 and J usage is TRBJ2-7, with 8 bases matching TRBD1. The CDR3 is 14 residues long. Germline V gene sequence: CDR1 MDHEN, CDR2 SYDVKM. The ends lost 7 bases at V and 5 bases at J; junction bases unmatched: 10. In nucleotides, the CDR3 is TGTGCCAGCAAAAGGGACAGGTCGTGGGACGAGCAGTACTTC. This codes for CASKRDRSWDEQYF.

Comments on this clone: At one of its ends the junction is not consistent with the germline gene, which may arise from a read error. This chain links TRBV25-1 with TRBJ2-1; no clear D. The CDR3 runs 13 residues. Per the germline V gene, CDR1 is MGHDK and CDR2 is SYGVNS. CDR3 sequence: CASSNQRASEPFF. DNA for the CDR3: TGTGCCAGCAGTAACCAAAGAGCGTCCGAGCCGTTCTTC.

V usage is TRBV4-1 and J usage is TRBJ1-1; D is uncertain. The CDR3 has 13 amino acids. Per germline, CDR1 MGHRA and CDR2 YSYEKL. Deletions cut 1 base from V and 10 bases from J, with 13 bases between. The CDR3 protein is CASSQVLASGAFF. The CDR3 region has the DNA TGCGCCAGCAGCCAAGTCCTAGCGAGTGGAGCTTTCTTT.

The V and J genes are TRBV28 and TRBJ1-1, with D possibly being TRBD1 (6 bases). Germline V gene sequence: CDR1 MDHEN, CDR2 SYDVKM. Deletions cut 6 bases from V and 3 bases from J, with 14 bases between. There are 14 residues in the CDR3. In DNA form, the CDR3 reads TGTGCCAGCAGCCGCCAGGGGCGGTACACTGAAGCTTTCTTT. As protein: CASSRQGRYTEAFF.

The chain combines TRBV15 with TRBJ2-2, with D unresolved. The CDR3 totals 12 residues. Trimming removed 4 bases from V and 5 bases from J, with 5 bases in between. Germline-derived CDR1 and CDR2 are LNHNV and YYDKDF (reference sequence). The CDR3 DNA is TGTGCCACCAGCACGGAGACCGGGGAGCTGTTTTTT. Its protein product is CATSTETGELFF.

The rearrangement uses TRBV3-1 (or the pseudogene TRBV3-2) and TRBJ2-7; 8 nucleotides align to TRBD1. The germline CDR1 and CDR2 sequences are LGHDT and YNNKEL (reference sequence). The CDR3 has 15 residues. The trim removed 1 base at V and 0 bases at J, leaving 2 bases unmatched. In DNA form, the CDR3 reads TGTGCCAGCAGCCAAGGACAGGGGAACTCCTACGAGCAGTACTTC. It translates to CASSQGQGNSYEQYF.

V is TRBV14 and J is TRBJ2-7; 12 bases map to TRBD2. The junction had 16 bases not matched to a gene; V was cut back by 3 bases and J by 1 base. The CDR3 is made up of 20 amino acids. Germline V gene lookup returns CDR1 SGHDN and CDR2 FVKESK. DNA for the CDR3: TGTGCCAGCAGCCAGCATTACTCCGGGACTAGCGGGCAGGGGTCCTACGAGCAGTACTTC. Protein sequence: CASSQHYSGTSGQGSYEQYF.

The chain employs TRBV2 and TRBJ2-7; TRBD2 might be the D (6 bases). V was pared by 0 bases and J by 6 bases, with 9 bases between. The germline CDR1 and CDR2 sequences are SNHLY and FYNNEI. The CDR3 runs 13 residues. Written as DNA, the CDR3 is TGTGCCAGCAGTGAAGCCGTGGGAGGCGAGCAGTACTTC. This codes for CASSEAVGGEQYF.

The chain carries TRBV28 and TRBJ1-5; 7 bases map to TRBD1. In germline, CDR1 is MDHEN, CDR2 SYDVKM. The V segment lost 6 bases and the J segment 4 bases; nucleotides outside the gene matches: 3. This CDR3 has 13 amino acids. Here the CDR3 DNA reads TGTGCCAGCAGAGGGGACAGTAATCAGCCCCAGCATTTT. Its protein is CASRGDSNQPQHF.

This clone was observed a few times. The V call is TRBV25-1, the J call TRBJ2-7; D may be TRBD1 (5 bases). The CDR3 length is 11 residues. V dropped 8 bases and J dropped 5 bases, with 10 bases sitting between them. The germline CDR1 and CDR2 sequences are MGHDK and SYGVNS. CDR3 sequence (DNA): TGTGCCAGCGACAGTCCCCACGAGCAGTACTTC. Translating it yields CASDSPHEQYF.

CDR3 amino acids: CASSEGLAGAEQFF. CDR3 nucleotide sequence: TGTGCCAGCAGTGAGGGGCTAGCGGGAGCTGAGCAGTTCTTC. The rearrangement uses TRBV2 and TRBJ2-1, with 10 bases matching TRBD2. With 3 bases clipped from V and 9 bases from J, the junction kept 5 bases outside the gene matches. The CDR3 is 14 amino acids. The germline CDR1 and CDR2 sequences are SNHLY and FYNNEI.